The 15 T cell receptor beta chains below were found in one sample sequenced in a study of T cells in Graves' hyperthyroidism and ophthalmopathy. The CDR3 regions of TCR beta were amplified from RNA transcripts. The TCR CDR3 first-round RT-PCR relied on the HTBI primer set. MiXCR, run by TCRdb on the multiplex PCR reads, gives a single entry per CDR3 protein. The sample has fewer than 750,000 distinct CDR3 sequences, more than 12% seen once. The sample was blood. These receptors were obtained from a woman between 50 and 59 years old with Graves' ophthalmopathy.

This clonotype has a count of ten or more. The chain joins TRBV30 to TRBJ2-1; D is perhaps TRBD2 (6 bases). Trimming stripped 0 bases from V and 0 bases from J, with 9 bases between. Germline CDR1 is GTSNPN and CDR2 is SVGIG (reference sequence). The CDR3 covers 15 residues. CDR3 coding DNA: TGTGCCTGGAGTGTTGGACTACACTCCTACAATGAGCAGTTCTTC. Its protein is CAWSVGLHSYNEQFF.

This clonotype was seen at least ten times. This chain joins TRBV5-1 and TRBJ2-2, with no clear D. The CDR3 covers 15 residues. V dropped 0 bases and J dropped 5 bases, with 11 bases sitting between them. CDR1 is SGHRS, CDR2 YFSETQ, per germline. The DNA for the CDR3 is TGCGCCAGCAGCTTGGGGGCTGTAAGGACCGGGGAGCTGTTTTTT. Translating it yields CASSLGAVRTGELFF.

CDR3 DNA sequence: TGTGCCATCAGTGAGTGGACTAGCGGGAGTACCATCCCCTTTTACAATGAGCAGTTCTTC. It specifies CAISEWTSGSTIPFYNEQFF. This chain connects TRBV10-3 to TRBJ2-1, with 13 bases aligning to TRBD2. Germline V CDR1 and CDR2: ENHRY, SYGVKD. This CDR3 is 20 amino acids long. V lost 1 base to trimming and J lost 4 bases; unmatched junction nucleotides: 13.

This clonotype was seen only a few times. CDR3 region: CASSGTTGPQHF. As DNA, the CDR3 is TGTGCCAGCAGCGGGACAACGGGCCCCCAGCATTTT. The rearrangement joins TRBV9 to TRBJ1-5; TRBD1 is a possible D gene (5 bases). Germline V lookup: CDR1 SGDLS, CDR2 YYNGEE. The CDR3 spans 12 residues. The V gene lost 3 bases and the J gene lost 10 bases, with 11 bases spanning the gap. Using reference TRBV9 and TRBJ1-5 for the parts outside the CDR3, the full variable domain is DSGVTQTPKHLITATGQRVTLRCSPRSGDLSVYWYQQSLDQGLQFLIQYYNGEERAKGNILERFSAQQFPDLHSELNLSSLELGDSALYFCASSGTTGPQHFGDGTRLSIL.

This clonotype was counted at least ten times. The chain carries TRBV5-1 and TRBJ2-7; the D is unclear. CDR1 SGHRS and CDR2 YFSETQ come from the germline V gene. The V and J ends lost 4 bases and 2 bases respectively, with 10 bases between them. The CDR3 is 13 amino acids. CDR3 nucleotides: TGCGCCAGCAGCACGCCCGAACCCTACGAGCAGTACTTC. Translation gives CASSTPEPYEQYF.

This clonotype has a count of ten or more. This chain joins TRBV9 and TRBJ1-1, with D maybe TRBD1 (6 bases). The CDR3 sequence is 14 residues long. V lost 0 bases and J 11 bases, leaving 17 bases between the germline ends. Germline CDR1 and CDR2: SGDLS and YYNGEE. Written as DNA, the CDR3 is TGTGCCAGCAGCGTAGAGGAGTGGACAGCCGGGGCTTTCTTT. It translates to CASSVEEWTAGAFF.

CDR3 in DNA: TGTGCCAGCAGTCCAGGTAGGGTGGGTAATGTACAGCCCCAGCATTTT. Its translation: CASSPGRVGNVQPQHF. The V and J genes are TRBV27 and TRBJ1-5; D gene ambiguous. The CDR3 covers 16 residues. Trimming removed 5 bases at V and 7 bases at J, with 21 bases between. Germline CDR1 reads MNHEY; CDR2 reads SMNVEV (reference sequence).

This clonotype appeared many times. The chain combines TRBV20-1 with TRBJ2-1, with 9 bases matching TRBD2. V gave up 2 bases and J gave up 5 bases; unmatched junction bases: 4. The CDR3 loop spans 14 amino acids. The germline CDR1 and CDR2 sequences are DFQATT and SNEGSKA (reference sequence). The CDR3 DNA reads TGCAGTGCTAGACGGGCTAGCGGGGACAATGAGCAGTTCTTC. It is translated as CSARRASGDNEQFF.

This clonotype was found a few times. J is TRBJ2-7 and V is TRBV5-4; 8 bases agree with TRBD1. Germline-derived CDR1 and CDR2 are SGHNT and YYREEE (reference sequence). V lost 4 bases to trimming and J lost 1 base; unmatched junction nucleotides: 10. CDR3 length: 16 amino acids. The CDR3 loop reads CASSPAWDRQSYEQYF. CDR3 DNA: TGTGCCAGCAGCCCTGCCTGGGACAGGCAATCCTACGAGCAGTACTTC.

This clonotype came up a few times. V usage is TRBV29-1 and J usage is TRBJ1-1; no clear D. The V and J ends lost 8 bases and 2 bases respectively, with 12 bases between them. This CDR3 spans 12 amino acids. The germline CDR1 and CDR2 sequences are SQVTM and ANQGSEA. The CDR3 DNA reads TGCAGCCTGCTAAACACAAACACTGAAGCTTTCTTT. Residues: CSLLNTNTEAFF.

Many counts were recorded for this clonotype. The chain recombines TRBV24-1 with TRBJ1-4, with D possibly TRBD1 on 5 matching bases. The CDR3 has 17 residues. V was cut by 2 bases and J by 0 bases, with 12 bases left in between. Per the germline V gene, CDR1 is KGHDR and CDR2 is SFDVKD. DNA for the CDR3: TGTGCCACCAGTGATTCCGGGACGCATGCAACTAATGAAAAACTGTTTTTT. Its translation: CATSDSGTHATNEKLFF.

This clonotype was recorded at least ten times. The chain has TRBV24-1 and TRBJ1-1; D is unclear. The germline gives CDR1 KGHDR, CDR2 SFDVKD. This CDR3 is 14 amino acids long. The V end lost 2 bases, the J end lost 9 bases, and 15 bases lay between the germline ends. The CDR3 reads CATSDSTPHAQAFF. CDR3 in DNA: TGTGCCACCAGTGATTCTACCCCACACGCACAAGCTTTCTTT.

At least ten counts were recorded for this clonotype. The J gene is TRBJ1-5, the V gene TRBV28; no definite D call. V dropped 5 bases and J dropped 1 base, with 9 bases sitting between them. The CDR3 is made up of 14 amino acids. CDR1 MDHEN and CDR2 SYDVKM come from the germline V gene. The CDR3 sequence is CASSPPTSNQPQHF. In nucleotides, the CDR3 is TGTGCCAGCAGTCCCCCGACAAGCAATCAGCCCCAGCATTTT.

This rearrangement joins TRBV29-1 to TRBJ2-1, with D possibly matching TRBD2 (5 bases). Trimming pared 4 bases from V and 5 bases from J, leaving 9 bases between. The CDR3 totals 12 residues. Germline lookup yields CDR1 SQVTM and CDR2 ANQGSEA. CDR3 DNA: TGCAGCGTTGGTCTAGCAGACAATGAGCAGTTCTTC. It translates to CSVGLADNEQFF.

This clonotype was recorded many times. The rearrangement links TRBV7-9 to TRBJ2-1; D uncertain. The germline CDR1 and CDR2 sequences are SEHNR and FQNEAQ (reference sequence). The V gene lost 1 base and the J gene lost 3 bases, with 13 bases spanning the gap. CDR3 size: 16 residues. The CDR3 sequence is CASSLVRQTLYNEQFF. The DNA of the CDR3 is TGTGCCAGCAGCTTAGTTCGGCAGACCCTCTACAATGAGCAGTTCTTC.